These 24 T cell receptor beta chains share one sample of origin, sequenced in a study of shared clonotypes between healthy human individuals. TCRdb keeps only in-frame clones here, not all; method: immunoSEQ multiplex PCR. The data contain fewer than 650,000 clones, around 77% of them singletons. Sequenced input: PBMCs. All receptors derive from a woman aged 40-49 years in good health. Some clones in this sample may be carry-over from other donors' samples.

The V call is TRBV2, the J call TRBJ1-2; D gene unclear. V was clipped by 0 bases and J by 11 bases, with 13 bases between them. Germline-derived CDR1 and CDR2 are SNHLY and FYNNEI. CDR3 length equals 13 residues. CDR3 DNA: TGTGCCAGCAGTGAAGCGGTCAACTCTGGATACACCTTC. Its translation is CASSEAVNSGYTF.

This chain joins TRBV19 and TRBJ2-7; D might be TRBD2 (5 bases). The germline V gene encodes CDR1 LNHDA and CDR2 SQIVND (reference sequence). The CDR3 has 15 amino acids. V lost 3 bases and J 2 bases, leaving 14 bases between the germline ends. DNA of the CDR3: TGTGCCAGTAGTATCCCTTCGGGGTCGACCTACGAGCAGTACTTC. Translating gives CASSIPSGSTYEQYF. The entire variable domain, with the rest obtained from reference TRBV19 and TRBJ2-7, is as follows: DGGITQSPKYLFRKEGQNVTLSCEQNLNHDAMYWYRQDPGQGLRLIYYSQIVNDFQKGDIAEGYSVSREKKESFPLTVTSAQKNPTAFYLCASSIPSGSTYEQYFGPGTRLTVT.

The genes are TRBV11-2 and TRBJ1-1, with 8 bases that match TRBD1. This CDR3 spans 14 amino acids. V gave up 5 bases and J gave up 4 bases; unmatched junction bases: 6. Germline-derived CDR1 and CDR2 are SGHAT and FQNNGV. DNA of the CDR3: TGTGCCAGCAGCCCCAGGGGGCAGATCACTGAAGCTTTCTTT. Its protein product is CASSPRGQITEAFF.

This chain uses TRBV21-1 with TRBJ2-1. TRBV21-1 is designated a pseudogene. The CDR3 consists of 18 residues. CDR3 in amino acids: CASSKRGFGAGPYNEQFF. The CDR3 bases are TGTGCCAGCAGCAAAAGGGGGTTTGGGGCGGGACCCTACAATGAGCAGTTCTTC.

This chain's CDR3 is CASSPSPGQSSYGYTF. CDR3 coding DNA: TGTGCCAGCAGCCCGAGCCCGGGACAGTCGTCCTATGGCTACACCTTC. V usage is TRBV9 and J usage is TRBJ1-2, with 7 bases identical to TRBD1. The J segment lost 4 bases and the V segment lost 4 bases, leaving 13 bases of the junction unmatched. The CDR3 loop spans 16 amino acids. CDR1 is SGDLS and CDR2 is YYNGEE in the germline V gene.

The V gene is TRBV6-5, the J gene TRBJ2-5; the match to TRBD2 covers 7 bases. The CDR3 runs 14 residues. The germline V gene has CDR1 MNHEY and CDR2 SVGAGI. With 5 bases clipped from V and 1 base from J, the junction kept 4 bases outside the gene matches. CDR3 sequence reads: CASSTGTTQETQYF. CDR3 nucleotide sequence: TGTGCCAGCAGTACCGGGACTACCCAAGAGACCCAGTACTTC.

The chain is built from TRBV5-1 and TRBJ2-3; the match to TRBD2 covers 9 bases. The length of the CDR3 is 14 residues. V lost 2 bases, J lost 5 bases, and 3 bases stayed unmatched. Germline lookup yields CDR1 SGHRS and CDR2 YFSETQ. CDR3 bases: TGCGCCAGCAGCTTCCCAGCGGGAGGAGATACGCAGTATTTT. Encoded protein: CASSFPAGGDTQYF.

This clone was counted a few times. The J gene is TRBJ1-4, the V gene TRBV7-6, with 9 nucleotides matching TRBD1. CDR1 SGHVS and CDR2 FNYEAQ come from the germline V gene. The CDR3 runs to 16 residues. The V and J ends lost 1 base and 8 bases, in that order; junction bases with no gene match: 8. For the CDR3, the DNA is TGTGCCAGCAGCTTAGTCCCACAGGGGGCGGGAGAAAAACTGTTTTTT. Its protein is CASSLVPQGAGEKLFF.

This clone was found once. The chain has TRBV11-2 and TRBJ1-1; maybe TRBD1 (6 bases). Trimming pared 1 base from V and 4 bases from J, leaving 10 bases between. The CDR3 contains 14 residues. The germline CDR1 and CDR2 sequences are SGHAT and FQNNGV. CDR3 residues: CASSLVGAGTEAFF. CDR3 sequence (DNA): TGTGCCAGCAGCTTAGTGGGGGCAGGCACTGAAGCTTTCTTT.

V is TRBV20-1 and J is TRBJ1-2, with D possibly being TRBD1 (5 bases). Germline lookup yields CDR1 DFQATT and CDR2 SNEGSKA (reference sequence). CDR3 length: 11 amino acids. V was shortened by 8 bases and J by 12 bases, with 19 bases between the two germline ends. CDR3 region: CSPTSTVTHTF. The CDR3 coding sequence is TGCAGTCCCACTTCGACAGTAACCCACACCTTC.

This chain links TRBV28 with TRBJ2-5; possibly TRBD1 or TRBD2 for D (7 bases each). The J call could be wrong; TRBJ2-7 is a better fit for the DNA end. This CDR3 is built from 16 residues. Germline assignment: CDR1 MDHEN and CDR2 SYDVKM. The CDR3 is CASSLAAGGGGYEQYF. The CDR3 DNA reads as TGTGCCAGCAGCCTAGCCGCAGGGGGAGGGGGCTACGAGCAGTACTTC.

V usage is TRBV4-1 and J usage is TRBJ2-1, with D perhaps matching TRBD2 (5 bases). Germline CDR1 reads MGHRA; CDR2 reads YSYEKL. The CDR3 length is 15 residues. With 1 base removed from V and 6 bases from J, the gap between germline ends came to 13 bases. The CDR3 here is CASSQGAALRNEQFF. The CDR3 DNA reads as TGCGCCAGCAGCCAAGGAGCGGCCCTACGCAATGAGCAGTTCTTC.

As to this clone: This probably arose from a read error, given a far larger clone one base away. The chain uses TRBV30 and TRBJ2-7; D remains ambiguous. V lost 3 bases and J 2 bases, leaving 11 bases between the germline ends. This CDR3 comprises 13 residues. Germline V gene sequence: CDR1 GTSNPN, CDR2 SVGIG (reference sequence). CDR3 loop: CAWSRNTPYEQYF. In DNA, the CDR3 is TGTGCCTGGAGCCGGAACACCCCCTACGAGCAGTACTTC.

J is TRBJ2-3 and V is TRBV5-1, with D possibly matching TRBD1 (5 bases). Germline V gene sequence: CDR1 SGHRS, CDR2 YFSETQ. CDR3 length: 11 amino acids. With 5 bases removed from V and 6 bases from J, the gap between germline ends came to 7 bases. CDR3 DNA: TGCGCCAGCAGGGGGCTTGATACGCAGTATTTT. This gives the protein CASRGLDTQYF.

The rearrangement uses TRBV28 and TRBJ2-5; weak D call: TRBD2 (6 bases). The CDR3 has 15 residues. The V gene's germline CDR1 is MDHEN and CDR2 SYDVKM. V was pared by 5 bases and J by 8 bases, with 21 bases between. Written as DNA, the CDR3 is TGTGCCAGCAGTCTTAGGCTGGCGGAGGGCCCTACCCAGTACTTC. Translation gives CASSLRLAEGPTQYF. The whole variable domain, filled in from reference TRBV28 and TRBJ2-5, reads DVKVTQSSRYLVKRTGEKVFLECVQDMDHENMFWYRQDPGLGLRLIYFSYDVKMKEKGDIPEGYSVSREKKERFSLILESASTNQTSMYLCASSLRLAEGPTQYFGPGTRLLVL.

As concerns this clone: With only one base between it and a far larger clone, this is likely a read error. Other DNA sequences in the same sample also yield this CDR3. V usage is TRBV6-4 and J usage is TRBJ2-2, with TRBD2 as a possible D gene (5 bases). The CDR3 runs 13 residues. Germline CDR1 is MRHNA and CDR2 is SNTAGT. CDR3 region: CASSADDTGELFF. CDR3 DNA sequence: TGTGCCAGCAGTGCGGACGACACCGGGGAGCTGTTTTTC.

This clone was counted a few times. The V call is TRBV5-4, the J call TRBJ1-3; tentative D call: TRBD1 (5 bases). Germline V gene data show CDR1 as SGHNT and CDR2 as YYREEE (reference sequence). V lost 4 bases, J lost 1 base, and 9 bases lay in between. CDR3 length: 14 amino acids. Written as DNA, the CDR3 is TGTGCCAGCAGCCGCCAGGGTTCTGGAAACACCATATATTTT. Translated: CASSRQGSGNTIYF.

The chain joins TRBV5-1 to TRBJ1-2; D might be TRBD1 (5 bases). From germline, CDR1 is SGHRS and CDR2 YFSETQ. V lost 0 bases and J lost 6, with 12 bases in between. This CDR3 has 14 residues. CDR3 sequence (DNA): TGCGCCAGCAGCTTGGATGGGGGTTCTGATGGCTACACCTTC. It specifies CASSLDGGSDGYTF.

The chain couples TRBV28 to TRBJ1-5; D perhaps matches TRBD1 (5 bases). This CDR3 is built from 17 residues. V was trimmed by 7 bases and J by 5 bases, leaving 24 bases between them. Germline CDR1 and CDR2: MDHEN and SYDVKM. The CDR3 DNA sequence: TGTGCCAGCACACCAACGGGGGGGAGGGCAGTGGATCAGCCCCAGCATTTT. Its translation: CASTPTGGRAVDQPQHF.

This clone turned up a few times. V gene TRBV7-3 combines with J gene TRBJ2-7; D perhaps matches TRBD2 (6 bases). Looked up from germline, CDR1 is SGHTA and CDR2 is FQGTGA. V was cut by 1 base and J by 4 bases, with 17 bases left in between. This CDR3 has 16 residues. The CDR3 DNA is TGTGCCAGCAGCTTAAGGCCAGGGACTGAATATTACGAGCAGTACTTC. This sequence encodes CASSLRPGTEYYEQYF.

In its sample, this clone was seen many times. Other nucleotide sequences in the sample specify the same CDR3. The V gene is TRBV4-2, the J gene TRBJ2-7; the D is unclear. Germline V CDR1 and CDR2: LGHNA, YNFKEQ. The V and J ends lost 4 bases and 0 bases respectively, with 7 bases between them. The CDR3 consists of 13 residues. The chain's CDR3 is CASSLSHSYEQYF. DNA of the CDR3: TGTGCCAGCAGCCTGAGCCACTCCTACGAGCAGTACTTC.

The CDR3 reads CASSRRDRVTNTEAFF. CDR3 DNA: TGTGCCAGCAGCCGACGGGACAGGGTTACGAACACTGAAGCTTTCTTT. V usage is TRBV6-4 and J usage is TRBJ1-1; 9 bases fit TRBD1. This CDR3 comprises 16 residues. CDR1 is MRHNA, CDR2 SNTAGT, per germline. The trim removed 6 bases at V and 1 base at J, leaving 9 bases unmatched.

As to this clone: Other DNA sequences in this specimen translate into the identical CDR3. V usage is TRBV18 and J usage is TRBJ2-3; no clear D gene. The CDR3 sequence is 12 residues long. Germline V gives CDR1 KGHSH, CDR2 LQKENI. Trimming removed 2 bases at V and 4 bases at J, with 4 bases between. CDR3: CASSPSSDTQYF. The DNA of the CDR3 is TGTGCCAGCTCACCAAGCTCAGATACGCAGTATTTT.

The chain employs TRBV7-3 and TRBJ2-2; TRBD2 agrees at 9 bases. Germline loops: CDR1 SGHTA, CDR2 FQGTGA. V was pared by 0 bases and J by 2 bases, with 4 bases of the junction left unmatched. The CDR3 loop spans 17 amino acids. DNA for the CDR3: TGTGCCAGCAGCTTAACATCTAGCGGGATTAACACCGGGGAGCTGTTTTTT. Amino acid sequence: CASSLTSSGINTGELFF.